The 24 T cell receptor beta chains below all came from one sample that was sequenced in a study of T cell responses to AZD1222 COVID-19 vaccine. Sequencing used immunoSEQ multiplex PCR; TCRdb keeps in-frame clones, though not all of them. The sample gives roughly 140,000 clones, approximately 94% of which show up once; around 1.9% is in the top ten. Here the sequenced sample was peripheral blood, taken on day 0 of AZD1222 vaccination. These TCRs come from an adult in good health.

This chain links TRBV12-3 or TRBV12-4 with TRBJ2-6, with D hard to call. V was cut by 6 bases and J by 1 base, with 4 bases left in between. The CDR3 consists of 13 residues. The CDR3 region has the DNA TGTGCCAGCAGGCGGTCTGGGGCCAACGTCCTGACTTTC. Translated: CASRRSGANVLTF.

The chain recombines TRBV4-2 with TRBJ2-2, with D unresolved. V dropped 1 base and J dropped 2 bases, with 5 bases sitting between them. Germline assignment: CDR1 LGHNA and CDR2 YNFKEQ. CDR3 length: 14 amino acids. The CDR3 bases are TGTGCCAGCAGCCAAGCTAGTAACACCGGGGAGCTGTTTTTT. This encodes CASSQASNTGELFF.

The gene calls are TRBV5-1 and TRBJ1-2; D unresolved. Germline V gives CDR1 SGHRS, CDR2 YFSETQ. The CDR3 has 15 amino acids. V was clipped by 0 bases and J by 0 bases, with 9 bases between them. Here the CDR3 reads CASSLGSLPNYGYTF. CDR3 DNA sequence: TGCGCCAGCAGCTTGGGTTCCCTTCCTAACTATGGCTACACCTTC.

V and J are TRBV2 and TRBJ2-5; 7 positions match TRBD2. Germline V gene lookup returns CDR1 SNHLY and CDR2 FYNNEI. The CDR3 consists of 14 residues. The V segment lost 7 bases and the J segment 0 bases; nucleotides outside the gene matches: 5. The CDR3 DNA reads as TGTGCCAGCATTCCTCGGGGGGACCAAGAGACCCAGTACTTC. Translation gives CASIPRGDQETQYF. Drawing the rest from reference TRBV2 and TRBJ2-5, the complete variable domain is EPEVTQTPSHQVTQMGQEVILRCVPISNHLYFYWYRQILGQKVEFLVSFYNNEISEKSEIFDDQFSVERPDGSNFTLKIRSTKLEDSAMYFCASIPRGDQETQYFGPGTRLLVL.

The chain employs TRBV25-1 and TRBJ2-5; 7 nucleotides match TRBD1. CDR3 length: 12 residues. The trim removed 4 bases at V and 4 bases at J, leaving 0 bases unmatched. CDR1 is MGHDK and CDR2 is SYGVNS in the germline V gene. The CDR3 DNA reads TGTGCCAGCAGTGCAGGGGGAGAGACCCAGTACTTC. Encoded protein: CASSAGGETQYF.

V is TRBV19 and J is TRBJ1-1, with TRBD1 matching over 7 bases. The V gene's germline CDR1 is LNHDA and CDR2 SQIVND (reference sequence). The CDR3 consists of 15 residues. The junction had 10 bases not matched to a gene; V was cut back by 7 bases and J by 2 bases. The CDR3 DNA is TGTGCCAGTACCCGGACAGGAGGAATAAACACTGAAGCTTTCTTT. Translation: CASTRTGGINTEAFF.

The chain employs TRBV11-2 and TRBJ2-7; a possible D gene is TRBD2 (6 bases). Germline V gene sequence: CDR1 SGHAT, CDR2 FQNNGV. The CDR3 consists of 14 residues. V lost 5 bases and J 2 bases, leaving 13 bases between the germline ends. This chain's CDR3 is CASSRRAEAYEQYF. The CDR3 nucleotides are TGTGCCAGCAGCAGGAGGGCGGAGGCCTACGAGCAGTACTTC.

This clone has a single count. The chain is built from TRBV9 and TRBJ2-1, with unresolved D. CDR3 length equals 15 residues. The V gene's germline CDR1 is SGDLS and CDR2 YYNGEE. V lost 4 bases and J 0 bases, leaving 11 bases between the germline ends. The CDR3 DNA reads as TGTGCCAGCAGCCCCCCTTGGAGCTCCTACAATGAGCAGTTCTTC. This sequence encodes CASSPPWSSYNEQFF.

By share, this clone counts as medium-sized (0.01 to 0.1%). This chain uses TRBV19 with TRBJ1-3; a possible D gene is TRBD1 (5 bases). Germline assignment: CDR1 LNHDA and CDR2 SQIVND (reference sequence). Trimming left V 5 bases short and J 0 bases short, with 26 bases between. CDR3 size: 20 residues. Here the CDR3 reads CASSDPTRVLIPRSGNTIYF. CDR3 coding DNA: TGTGCCAGTAGTGACCCCACCAGGGTTCTTATCCCGCGCTCTGGAAACACCATATATTTT. Full variable domain (outside the CDR3, taken from reference TRBV19 and TRBJ1-3): DGGITQSPKYLFRKEGQNVTLSCEQNLNHDAMYWYRQDPGQGLRLIYYSQIVNDFQKGDIAEGYSVSREKKESFPLTVTSAQKNPTAFYLCASSDPTRVLIPRSGNTIYFGEGSWLTVV.

The chain uses TRBV7-3 and TRBJ2-7; 7 bases line up with TRBD2. With 5 bases clipped from V and 4 bases from J, the junction kept 5 bases outside the gene matches. Germline V CDR1 and CDR2: SGHTA, FQGTGA. This CDR3 is built from 13 residues. This chain's CDR3 is CASSPGLSYEQYF. CDR3 DNA sequence: TGTGCCAGCAGCCCGGGACTATCTTACGAGCAGTACTTC.

The chain joins TRBV10-2 to TRBJ1-1, with 11 bases that match TRBD1. This CDR3 is 14 amino acids long. V dropped 6 bases and J dropped 2; count of bases not matched to a gene: 2. Germline CDR1 is WSHSY and CDR2 is SAAADI. The CDR3 spells CASRGQGANTEAFF. In DNA, the CDR3 is TGCGCCAGCAGAGGACAGGGGGCAAACACTGAAGCTTTCTTT.

This chain connects TRBV18 to TRBJ2-1; TRBD1 agrees at 9 bases. Per the germline V gene, CDR1 is KGHSH and CDR2 is LQKENI. Losses at the gene ends were 2 bases for V and 4 bases for J; bases not matched to a gene: 3. This CDR3 region has 15 residues. The CDR3, as DNA: TGTGCCAGCTCACCAAGGACAGGGGCGTACAATGAGCAGTTCTTC. Protein: CASSPRTGAYNEQFF.

The chain links TRBV5-4 to TRBJ2-5; the D call may be TRBD1 or TRBD2 (6 bases each). V shed 2 bases and J shed 5 bases, with 10 bases lying between them. Germline V gives CDR1 SGHNT, CDR2 YYREEE (reference sequence). The CDR3 is 13 residues long. CDR3 sequence: CASSFGGGETQYF. In DNA, the CDR3 is TGTGCCAGCAGCTTCGGGGGCGGGGAGACCCAGTACTTC.

The chain uses TRBV7-9 and TRBJ1-2; maybe TRBD1 (6 bases). V shed 5 bases and J shed 0 bases, with 13 bases lying between them. CDR1 is SEHNR and CDR2 is FQNEAQ in the germline V gene (reference sequence). The CDR3 runs to 15 residues. CDR3 nucleotide sequence: TGTGCCAGCAGCGAGGGACACATAGCTAACTATGGCTACACCTTC. It translates to CASSEGHIANYGYTF.

The chain carries TRBV18 and TRBJ2-1; D might be TRBD2 (6 bases). Germline CDR1 is KGHSH and CDR2 is LQKENI. The CDR3 has 16 amino acids. V lost 2 bases and J 3 bases, leaving 14 bases between the germline ends. The CDR3 spells CASSPGGTGGYNEQFF. The CDR3 DNA follows: TGTGCCAGCTCACCAGGCGGGACTGGCGGCTACAATGAGCAGTTCTTC.

This CDR3 reads CASSFKGTYEQYF. CDR3 DNA sequence: TGTGCCAGCAGCTTCAAGGGGACCTACGAGCAGTACTTC. The rearrangement uses TRBV7-2 and TRBJ2-7; a possible D gene is TRBD1 (5 bases). V was clipped by 3 bases and J by 2 bases, with 8 bases between them. The CDR3 extends over 13 amino acids. Per the germline V gene, CDR1 is SGHTA and CDR2 is FQGNSA.

This chain uses TRBV5-1 with TRBJ1-2; D not certain. Trimming left V 4 bases short and J 4 bases short, with 8 bases between. This CDR3 has 12 amino acids. Germline V gene data show CDR1 as SGHRS and CDR2 as YFSETQ. In nucleotides, the CDR3 is TGCGCCAGCAGCCAAGTAGGCTATGGCTACACCTTC. It translates to CASSQVGYGYTF.

The V gene is TRBV6-1, the J gene TRBJ1-5; possibly TRBD1 for D (5 bases). Looked up from germline, CDR1 is MNHNS and CDR2 is SASEGT. The CDR3 has 13 amino acids. Trimming removed 0 bases from V and 12 bases from J, with 12 bases in between. CDR3 region: CASSEAYGTRQHF. The CDR3 coding sequence is TGTGCCAGCAGTGAAGCATACGGGACCCGCCAGCATTTT.

The gene calls are TRBV7-2 and TRBJ2-1, with D perhaps being TRBD1 or TRBD2 (5 bases each). The V end was cut by 5 bases, the J end by 6 bases, with 17 bases between. This CDR3 spans 15 amino acids. CDR1 and CDR2 (germline): SGHTA, FQGNSA. The CDR3 region has the DNA TGTGCCAGCAGCCCTCCGGGGACCAACGGCAATGAGCAGTTCTTC. Amino acid sequence: CASSPPGTNGNEQFF.

The rearrangement joins TRBV5-6 to TRBJ2-1; D might be TRBD2 (5 bases). The CDR3 extends over 14 amino acids. V lost 2 bases, J lost 2 bases, and 8 bases lay in between. From germline, CDR1 is SGHDT and CDR2 YYEEEE. CDR3 protein: CASSFSGAYNEQFF. The CDR3 DNA follows: TGTGCCAGCAGCTTTTCCGGGGCCTACAATGAGCAGTTCTTC.

The chain joins TRBV29-1 to TRBJ1-3; 8 nucleotides match TRBD1. V dropped 0 bases and J dropped 3; count of bases not matched to a gene: 13. Germline V gene sequence: CDR1 SQVTM, CDR2 ANQGSEA. The CDR3 is made up of 18 amino acids. CDR3 loop: CSVEEIKGDRSIGNTIYF. Written as DNA, the CDR3 is TGCAGCGTTGAAGAAATCAAAGGGGACAGGTCTATTGGAAACACCATATATTTT.

The genes are TRBV5-5 and TRBJ2-1; no clear D. This CDR3 comprises 14 residues. CDR1 is SGHKS, CDR2 YYEKEE, per germline (reference sequence). V dropped 2 bases and J dropped 0 bases, with 6 bases sitting between them. CDR3: CASSFQSSYNEQFF. The CDR3 region has the DNA TGTGCCAGCAGCTTCCAGAGCTCCTACAATGAGCAGTTCTTC.

J is TRBJ1-2 and V is TRBV5-1; weak D call: TRBD1 (5 bases). V gave up 4 bases and J gave up 2 bases, with 12 bases separating them. The CDR3 is made up of 14 amino acids. Per germline, CDR1 SGHRS and CDR2 YFSETQ. The CDR3, as DNA: TGCGCCAGCAGCCTACAGGACCCCAACTATGGCTACACCTTC. It yields the protein CASSLQDPNYGYTF. The full variable domain, with the rest looked up from reference TRBV5-1 and TRBJ1-2, is KAGVTQTPRYLIKTRGQQVTLSCSPISGHRSVSWYQQTPGQGLQFLFEYFSETQRNKGNFPGRFSGRQFSNSRSEMNVSTLELGDSALYLCASSLQDPNYGYTFGSGTRLTVV.

The chain employs TRBV9 and TRBJ1-2; no definite D call. The CDR3 length is 13 residues. V was clipped by 4 bases and J by 6 bases, with 13 bases between them. CDR1 and CDR2 (germline): SGDLS, YYNGEE. Here the CDR3 DNA reads TGTGCCAGCAGCTCCCGGTGGGTGGATGGCTACACCTTC. This codes for CASSSRWVDGYTF. Drawing the rest from reference TRBV9 and TRBJ1-2, the complete variable domain is DSGVTQTPKHLITATGQRVTLRCSPRSGDLSVYWYQQSLDQGLQFLIQYYNGEERAKGNILERFSAQQFPDLHSELNLSSLELGDSALYFCASSSRWVDGYTFGSGTRLTVV.